Each of the 30 T cell receptor beta chains below was sequenced from the same sample in a study of blood T cell repertoires in COVID-19. Generated by immunoSEQ multiplex PCR, the TCRdb table keeps only in-frame clones and is missing some. The sample has a few hundred thousand clones; 89% are singletons. Sequencing was performed on peripheral blood. Every receptor here comes from a middle-aged man with acute or convalescent COVID-19.

The V gene is TRBV5-1, the J gene TRBJ2-3, with 11 bases matching TRBD2. Germline V gene sequence: CDR1 SGHRS, CDR2 YFSETQ. Trimming at V came to 1 base and at J to 2 bases, leaving 9 bases not matched to a gene. This CDR3 is built from 18 residues. The CDR3 nucleotides are TGCGCCAGCAGCTTGAGGTCTAGCGGGGGGACCGTCACAGATACGCAGTATTTT. Protein product: CASSLRSSGGTVTDTQYF.

The chain has TRBV7-2 and TRBJ2-1, with a weak D call TRBD1 (6 bases). This CDR3 is built from 15 residues. The V gene lost 1 base and the J gene lost 7 bases, with 14 bases spanning the gap. Germline V gene lookup returns CDR1 SGHTA and CDR2 FQGNSA. The CDR3: CASSLGQVGNNEQFF. Here the CDR3 DNA reads TGTGCCAGCAGCTTAGGACAGGTCGGCAATAATGAGCAGTTCTTC.

This clone was seen just once. The genes are TRBV28 and TRBJ2-5; D is uncertain. With 8 bases removed from V and 4 bases from J, the gap between germline ends came to 14 bases. This CDR3 is 13 amino acids long. Germline lookup yields CDR1 MDHEN and CDR2 SYDVKM. The CDR3 nucleotides are TGTGCCAGCGGAAAGAGGCTGGTAGAGACCCAGTACTTC. The encoded protein is CASGKRLVETQYF.

The chain is built from TRBV2 and TRBJ2-5; D not resolved. The V end lost 4 bases, the J end lost 1 base, and 7 bases lay between the germline ends. This CDR3 is built from 13 residues. CDR1 is SNHLY, CDR2 FYNNEI, per germline. Here the CDR3 DNA reads TGTGCCAGCAGTGTTGACTTCCAAGAGACCCAGTACTTC. This sequence encodes CASSVDFQETQYF.

The rearrangement uses TRBV7-9 and TRBJ2-1; no definite D call. Germline CDR1 is SEHNR and CDR2 is FQNEAQ (reference sequence). This CDR3 is 10 amino acids long. With 8 bases removed from V and 9 bases from J, the gap between germline ends came to 8 bases. The CDR3 spells CASSSGEQFF. The CDR3 nucleotides are TGTGCCAGCTCCTCGGGTGAGCAGTTCTTC. The whole variable domain, remainder taken from reference TRBV7-9 and TRBJ2-1, is DTGVSQNPRHKITKRGQNVTFRCDPISEHNRLYWYRQTLGQGPEFLTYFQNEAQLEKSRLLSDRFSAERPKGSFSTLEIQRTEQGDSAMYLCASSSGEQFFGPGTRLTVL.

Comments on this clone: One end of the junction fails to match germline, which may point to a read error. J is TRBJ2-1 and V is TRBV11-1, with a tentative D call TRBD2 (6 bases). The germline V gene has CDR1 SGHAT and CDR2 FQDESV (reference sequence). The CDR3 runs 11 residues. The CDR3 DNA is TGTGCCAGCAGCTATGGGACTGAGAAGTTCTTC. Its translation is CASSYGTEKFF. The variable domain in full, completed from reference TRBV11-1 and TRBJ2-1, reads EAEVAQSPRYKITEKSQAVAFWCDPISGHATLYWYRQILGQGPELLVQFQDESVVDDSQLPKDRFSAERLKGVDSTLKIQPAELGDSAMYLCASSYGTEKFFGPGTRLTVL.

This clone was counted between two and nine times. The gene calls are TRBV28 and TRBJ2-1; 7 nucleotides align to TRBD1. The CDR3 extends over 18 amino acids. Trimming removed 1 base from V and 0 bases from J; junction bases left unmatched: 9. The V gene's germline CDR1 is MDHEN and CDR2 SYDVKM. The CDR3 loop is CASSLSSLGDSSYNEQFF. CDR3 sequence (DNA): TGTGCCAGCAGTTTATCATCCTTAGGGGACAGCTCCTACAATGAGCAGTTCTTC.

On this clone: Other DNA sequences in this specimen translate into the identical CDR3. V is TRBV9 and J is TRBJ1-2; no reliable D call. The V gene lost 0 bases and the J gene lost 0 bases, with 6 bases spanning the gap. The CDR3 runs 14 residues. CDR1 SGDLS and CDR2 YYNGEE come from the germline V gene. The CDR3 DNA reads TGTGCCAGCAGCGTAGATCCGGCTAACTATGGCTACACCTTC. It codes for CASSVDPANYGYTF.

The genes are TRBV4-1 and TRBJ1-5; possibly TRBD1 for D (6 bases). CDR1 is MGHRA and CDR2 is YSYEKL in the germline V gene. The V gene lost 3 bases and the J gene lost 5 bases, with 11 bases spanning the gap. CDR3 length: 14 amino acids. The CDR3 sequence: CASSQLQGDQPQHF. The CDR3 DNA reads as TGCGCCAGCAGCCAGTTACAGGGCGATCAGCCCCAGCATTTT.

In this sample, this clone turned up once. The chain links TRBV6-6 to TRBJ2-3, with TRBD1 matching over 8 bases. Germline V gene data show CDR1 as MNHNY and CDR2 as SVGAGI (reference sequence). This CDR3 contains 15 residues. After removal of 0 bases from V and 4 bases from J, the junction contained 3 bases not matched to a gene. The CDR3 coding sequence is TGTGCCAGCAGTTACTCGACCAGGGGGCCAGATACGCAGTATTTT. It specifies CASSYSTRGPDTQYF.

The gene calls are TRBV27 and TRBJ2-5, with TRBD1 identical over 7 bases. The J segment lost 5 bases and the V segment lost 5 bases, leaving 2 bases of the junction unmatched. CDR1 and CDR2 from the germline V gene are MNHEY and SMNVEV (reference sequence). The CDR3 is 12 residues long. For the CDR3, the DNA is TGTGCCAGCAGTCGCAGGGGGGAGACCCAGTACTTC. Translated, it gives CASSRRGETQYF.

V usage is TRBV14 and J usage is TRBJ2-2; 9 positions agree with TRBD1. The CDR3 has 15 residues. J gave up 6 bases and V 3 bases, and 5 bases lay outside the gene matches. Germline values: CDR1 SGHDN, CDR2 FVKESK. CDR3 in amino acids: CASSQGQGGAGELFF. CDR3 sequence (DNA): TGTGCCAGCAGCCAGGGACAGGGCGGGGCCGGGGAGCTGTTTTTT.

V and J are TRBV6-5 and TRBJ2-6; D ambiguous. CDR3 size: 15 residues. Trimming left V 6 bases short and J 0 bases short, with 9 bases between. Per germline, CDR1 MNHEY and CDR2 SVGAGI. CDR3 bases: TGTGCCAGCAGAGAGAACTTCTCTGGGGCCAACGTCCTGACTTTC. It specifies CASRENFSGANVLTF.

This chain links TRBV7-8 with TRBJ2-2; D gene uncertain. CDR1 is SGHVS, CDR2 FQNEAQ, per germline. The length of the CDR3 is 18 residues. The germline V and J ends were trimmed by 2 bases and 0 bases, with 16 bases remaining between them. The CDR3 bases are TGTGCCAGCAGCTTACGGCAGGCCAGCTACGCGAACACCGGGGAGCTGTTTTTT. Translating gives CASSLRQASYANTGELFF.

The chain employs TRBV6-5 and TRBJ1-2; the D gene is possibly TRBD1 (5 bases). The CDR3 covers 13 residues. Trimming left V 8 bases short and J 6 bases short, with 16 bases between. Per the germline V gene, CDR1 is MNHEY and CDR2 is SVGAGI. The CDR3 DNA reads as TGTGCCAGCTCTCCCCGCGCGGGGGATGGCTACACCTTC. Translating it yields CASSPRAGDGYTF.

This rearrangement joins TRBV28 to TRBJ2-5, with TRBD2 matching 9 bases. After removal of 2 bases from V and 2 bases from J, the junction contained 6 bases not matched to a gene. Germline V lookup: CDR1 MDHEN, CDR2 SYDVKM. The CDR3 spans 16 residues. CDR3 loop: CASSLGPSGDQETQYF. CDR3 nucleotides: TGTGCCAGCAGTTTAGGTCCTAGCGGGGATCAAGAGACCCAGTACTTC.

This rearrangement joins TRBV7-9 to TRBJ1-1, with unresolved D. Trimming removed 5 bases from V and 10 bases from J, with 8 bases in between. The CDR3 length is 10 residues. Germline V gene data show CDR1 as SEHNR and CDR2 as FQNEAQ (reference sequence). CDR3 in amino acids: CASSVLGAFF. Here the CDR3 DNA reads TGTGCCAGCAGCGTACTAGGAGCTTTCTTT.

V gene TRBV24-1 combines with J gene TRBJ2-7; the match to TRBD1 covers 7 bases. The CDR3 is made up of 14 amino acids. V was clipped by 2 bases and J by 7 bases; unmatched bases: 7. Germline lookup yields CDR1 KGHDR and CDR2 SFDVKD. CDR3 sequence (DNA): TGTGCCACCAGTGATTCCCAGACAGGGTGGGAGCAGTACTTC. This encodes CATSDSQTGWEQYF.

The rearrangement uses TRBV19 and TRBJ1-1; 12 bases are a match to TRBD1. The J segment lost 10 bases and the V segment lost 5 bases, leaving 14 bases of the junction unmatched. The V gene's germline CDR1 is LNHDA and CDR2 SQIVND (reference sequence). This CDR3 comprises 16 residues. In DNA form, the CDR3 reads TGTGCCAGTAGTCCCCGCCCGGGACAGGGGGCGCCGGCAGCTTTCTTT. It specifies CASSPRPGQGAPAAFF.

V and J are TRBV30 and TRBJ1-5; D not resolved. The germline V gene encodes CDR1 GTSNPN and CDR2 SVGIG (reference sequence). The CDR3 runs to 15 residues. V lost 2 bases to trimming and J lost 0 bases, with 11 bases between them. The CDR3 DNA reads TGTGCCTGGAGTAACGAGAGAGATAGCAATCAGCCCCAGCATTTT. Protein sequence: CAWSNERDSNQPQHF.

The CDR3 region has the DNA TGTGCCTGGGGCCCCCCACGGACAGGGACCTATGGCTACACCTTC. It is translated as CAWGPPRTGTYGYTF. V is TRBV30 and J is TRBJ1-2, with 8 bases identical to TRBD1. Germline CDR1 reads GTSNPN; CDR2 reads SVGIG (reference sequence). J gave up 4 bases and V 5 bases, and 12 bases lay outside the gene matches. The CDR3 loop spans 15 amino acids.

CDR3 amino acids: CARSLAPGLQRMTDTQYF. The CDR3 coding sequence is TGTGCCAGAAGCTTGGCCCCAGGCCTCCAGCGGATGACAGATACGCAGTATTTT. This rearrangement joins TRBV5-3 to TRBJ2-3; the D gene is possibly TRBD2 (5 bases). TRBV5-3 is placed among ORFs of uncertain function. Trimming removed 0 bases at V and 3 bases at J, with 20 bases between. The CDR3 consists of 18 residues.

V usage is TRBV14 and J usage is TRBJ1-1, with a weak D call TRBD1 (5 bases). V dropped 1 base and J dropped 1 base, with 10 bases sitting between them. In germline, CDR1 is SGHDN, CDR2 FVKESK. The length of the CDR3 is 15 residues. This chain's CDR3 is CASSQAMGRNTEAFF. DNA for the CDR3: TGTGCCAGCAGCCAAGCGATGGGGCGGAACACTGAAGCTTTCTTT.

This sequence joins TRBV28 and TRBJ1-6; D is uncertain. V was shortened by 6 bases and J by 9 bases, with 21 bases between the two germline ends. This CDR3 spans 16 amino acids. The V gene's germline CDR1 is MDHEN and CDR2 SYDVKM. CDR3 protein: CASRRAATGEGSPLHF. Written as DNA, the CDR3 is TGTGCCAGCAGGAGGGCAGCCACCGGGGAGGGTTCACCCCTCCACTTT. The entire variable domain, with the rest obtained from reference TRBV28 and TRBJ1-6, is as follows: DVKVTQSSRYLVKRTGEKVFLECVQDMDHENMFWYRQDPGLGLRLIYFSYDVKMKEKGDIPEGYSVSREKKERFSLILESASTNQTSMYLCASRRAATGEGSPLHFGNGTRLTVT.

The rearrangement uses TRBV7-8 and TRBJ2-5; tentatively, D is TRBD2 (6 bases). The CDR3 spans 14 residues. The germline CDR1 and CDR2 sequences are SGHVS and FQNEAQ. V lost 3 bases and J lost 1, with 9 bases in between. Here the CDR3 reads CASSLAGLQETQYF. CDR3 bases: TGTGCCAGCAGCTTGGCGGGGCTCCAAGAGACCCAGTACTTC.

The rearrangement links TRBV28 to TRBJ1-2; perhaps TRBD1 as D (6 bases). CDR1 and CDR2 from the germline V gene are MDHEN and SYDVKM. The CDR3 consists of 13 residues. Trimming stripped 6 bases from V and 4 bases from J, with 12 bases between. CDR3: CASSVGTTYGYTF. DNA for the CDR3: TGTGCCAGCAGCGTCGGGACAACCTATGGCTACACCTTC.

The V gene is TRBV6-4, the J gene TRBJ2-1, with D perhaps matching TRBD2 (5 bases). This CDR3 comprises 14 residues. Trimming removed 5 bases from V and 9 bases from J, with 17 bases in between. Germline CDR1 reads MRHNA; CDR2 reads SNTAGT. The CDR3 DNA reads as TGTGCCAGCAGTCCCACCCCGGAGGCCATTGAGCAGTTCTTC. This gives the protein CASSPTPEAIEQFF.

The chain recombines TRBV11-2 with TRBJ2-7, with TRBD2 identical over 12 bases. J lost 8 bases, V lost 5 bases, and 7 bases had no gene match. This CDR3 spans 14 amino acids. CDR1 and CDR2 (germline): SGHAT, FQNNGV. The CDR3: CASSTGTSGFQQYF. CDR3 coding DNA: TGTGCCAGCAGCACCGGGACTAGCGGGTTTCAGCAGTACTTC.

The genes are TRBV9 and TRBJ1-1; possible D gene TRBD1, 5 bases. Trimming took 0 bases from V and 3 from J, leaving 12 bases between them. CDR3 length: 15 residues. Germline V gene sequence: CDR1 SGDLS, CDR2 YYNGEE. The CDR3 DNA is TGTGCCAGCAGCGTAGTAGTAGCGGGGCACACTGAAGCTTTCTTT. Its protein is CASSVVVAGHTEAFF.

This clone was observed a handful of times. The rearrangement links TRBV4-2 to TRBJ2-3; 9 nucleotides align to TRBD2. With V trimmed by 1 base and J by 0 bases, 5 bases remained unmatched. CDR3 length equals 17 residues. The germline V gene has CDR1 LGHNA and CDR2 YNFKEQ. CDR3 loop: CASSQGLTSGSTDTQYF. As DNA, the CDR3 is TGTGCCAGCAGCCAAGGGTTGACTAGCGGTAGCACAGATACGCAGTATTTT.